One sample yielded the 4 T cell receptor beta chains listed below, sequenced in a study of cytomegalovirus exposure and HLA in healthy donors listed by TCRdb under 2017. Receptor libraries were prepared by the immunoSEQ multiplex PCR assay. The multiplex PCR relied on a mix of 60 forward primers for TCR Vbeta segments and 13 reverse primers for TCR Jbeta segments. TCRdb took over this immuneACCESS table, retaining in-frame rearrangements with V and J assigned. Such tables are incomplete; in checked studies, under half of the missing clones stem from an unresolved V gene, and the remainder is unexplained. The table for this sample lists 100,000 or so clones; 75% to 85% of them were counted only once. The ten largest clones add up to 6.1% of the sample. Input material: PBMCs. These receptors were collected from a man aged 18-30 years in good health and CMV-seronegative.

The count of this clone is one. V gene TRBV28 combines with J gene TRBJ1-4, with D possibly TRBD1 on 6 matching bases. Germline CDR1 MDHEN, CDR2 SYDVKM. Trimming pared 5 bases from V and 7 bases from J, leaving 14 bases between. CDR3 length: 14 residues. In DNA, the CDR3 is TGTGCCAGCAGTGTAGGGGGAAAGGTTGAAAAACTGTTTTTT. Residues: CASSVGGKVEKLFF.

This chain uses TRBV6-5 with TRBJ1-3, with D unclear. This CDR3 contains 16 residues. Trimming shortened V by 0 bases and J by 6 bases, and 15 bases separated the two germline ends. Germline CDR1 is MNHEY and CDR2 is SVGAGI. The chain's CDR3 is CASSYSIGEHINTIYF. CDR3 DNA sequence: TGTGCCAGCAGTTACTCGATCGGGGAACACATAAACACCATATATTTT.

Only a few counts were recorded for this clone. This chain connects TRBV13 to TRBJ2-7, with TRBD2 matching 8 bases. CDR3 size: 14 residues. The germline CDR1 and CDR2 sequences are PRHDT and FYEKMQ (reference sequence). V lost 5 bases and J lost 7; bases outside the gene matches: 10. CDR3 DNA sequence: TGTGCCAGCAGCACCGGGACTAGGCGGAAAGAGCAGTACTTC. Protein: CASSTGTRRKEQYF.

This chain joins TRBV10-1 and TRBJ2-7; possibly TRBD1 for D (6 bases). In germline, CDR1 is WNHNN, CDR2 SYGVQD (reference sequence). Trimming pared 3 bases from V and 5 bases from J, leaving 8 bases between. The CDR3 loop spans 12 amino acids. Here the CDR3 reads CASSEGQNEQYF. CDR3 in DNA: TGCGCCAGCAGTGAAGGACAGAACGAGCAGTACTTC.